These 10 T cell receptor beta chains were all obtained from the same sample, sequenced in a study of T cell changes during pregnancy in multiple sclerosis (dated by TCRdb to the late 2010s). Library generation was performed with the immunoSEQ multiplex PCR assay. Not all clones reach the TCRdb copy of this immuneACCESS table, which keeps in-frame sequences only. Checked studies attribute under half of the gap to unresolved V genes and leave the rest unexplained. The sample data list approximately 72,000 clones, and approximately 90% of these were observed just once. Around 1.6% of the sample comes from the top ten. Source: peripheral blood, taken in the first trimester of pregnancy. Source of these receptors: a female donor in good health, enrolled as a control in a pregnancy study.

The table lists this clone with a count of one. J is TRBJ2-3 and V is TRBV7-9, with 9 bases lining up with TRBD2. CDR1 SEHNR and CDR2 FQNEAQ come from the germline V gene (reference sequence). This CDR3 has 15 amino acids. Losses at the gene ends were 1 base for V and 4 bases for J; bases not matched to a gene: 3. The DNA of the CDR3 is TGTGCCAGCAGCTTAGTTGGCGGGAGGGCAGATACGCAGTATTTT. As protein: CASSLVGGRADTQYF.

The chain joins TRBV6-4 to TRBJ2-2; 13 nucleotides line up with TRBD2. Germline CDR1 MRHNA, CDR2 SNTAGT. V dropped 0 bases and J dropped 5; count of bases not matched to a gene: 0. This CDR3 region has 16 residues. The chain's CDR3 is CASSDSTSGRTGELFF. The CDR3 nucleotides read TGTGCCAGCAGTGACTCGACTAGCGGGAGGACCGGGGAGCTGTTTTTT.

The chain employs TRBV4-1 and TRBJ2-7; no definite D call. In germline, CDR1 is MGHRA, CDR2 YSYEKL. V lost 2 bases to trimming and J lost 2 bases, with 10 bases between them. The CDR3 has 14 amino acids. CDR3 protein: CASSQSLDAYEQYF. CDR3 DNA sequence: TGCGCCAGCAGCCAAAGTCTAGACGCCTACGAGCAGTACTTC.

This chain links TRBV28 with TRBJ1-1; D is perhaps TRBD1 (6 bases). Germline CDR1 is MDHEN and CDR2 is SYDVKM. Trimming stripped 7 bases from V and 1 base from J, with 10 bases between. The CDR3 has 13 residues. The CDR3 DNA reads TGTGCCAGCAAGGGCAGGGGGAACACTGAAGCTTTCTTT. It codes for CASKGRGNTEAFF.

This clone was detected once. The chain combines TRBV7-9 with TRBJ2-1, with TRBD2 matching over 10 bases. The V and J ends lost 7 bases and 8 bases, in that order; junction bases with no gene match: 11. The germline CDR1 and CDR2 sequences are SEHNR and FQNEAQ (reference sequence). The CDR3 length is 15 residues. CDR3 sequence: CASTIEGLATDEQFF. In DNA form, the CDR3 reads TGTGCCAGCACCATAGAGGGACTAGCGACAGATGAGCAGTTCTTC. Full variable domain (missing parts from reference TRBV7-9 and TRBJ2-1): DTGVSQNPRHKITKRGQNVTFRCDPISEHNRLYWYRQTLGQGPEFLTYFQNEAQLEKSRLLSDRFSAERPKGSFSTLEIQRTEQGDSAMYLCASTIEGLATDEQFFGPGTRLTVL.

This clone was recorded once. The chain is built from TRBV6-1 and TRBJ2-7; D may be TRBD2 (6 bases). Per germline, CDR1 MNHNS and CDR2 SASEGT. This CDR3 has 13 residues. V dropped 7 bases and J dropped 0 bases, with 10 bases sitting between them. CDR3 coding DNA: TGTGCCAGCACCTGGACTAACTCCTACGAGCAGTACTTC. Its translation: CASTWTNSYEQYF.

The chain uses TRBV5-4 and TRBJ1-2, with D possibly matching TRBD1 (5 bases). The CDR3 is made up of 14 amino acids. The V and J ends lost 6 bases and 6 bases respectively, with 18 bases between them. Looked up from germline, CDR1 is SGHNT and CDR2 is YYREEE (reference sequence). This CDR3 reads CASTSGARVDGYTF. The CDR3 DNA reads as TGTGCCAGCACCAGTGGGGCCCGGGTTGATGGCTACACCTTC.

The genes are TRBV7-9 and TRBJ2-2; possible D gene TRBD2, 6 bases. The CDR3 runs to 17 residues. CDR1 and CDR2 (germline): SEHNR, FQNEAQ (reference sequence). V was pared by 5 bases and J by 2 bases, with 18 bases between. CDR3 loop: CASSASRWGVNTGELFF. CDR3 bases: TGTGCCAGCAGCGCATCTCGATGGGGGGTCAACACCGGGGAGCTGTTTTTT.

The chain employs TRBV6-5 and TRBJ2-3; D gene ambiguous. Germline CDR1 reads MNHEY; CDR2 reads SVGAGI. This CDR3 has 13 amino acids. The germline V and J ends were trimmed by 8 bases and 2 bases, with 11 bases remaining between them. CDR3 in amino acids: CASRGVYTDTQYF. The DNA of the CDR3 is TGTGCCAGCCGAGGAGTATACACAGATACGCAGTATTTT.

The genes are TRBV5-6 and TRBJ2-5; 7 bases line up with TRBD1. Germline trimming cut 0 bases from V and 1 base from J; bases unmatched to any gene: 0. The CDR3 extends over 14 amino acids. Germline CDR1 reads SGHDT; CDR2 reads YYEEEE. CDR3 coding DNA: TGTGCCAGCAGCTTGGACAGGGGCCAAGAGACCCAGTACTTC. Its translation is CASSLDRGQETQYF.